This entry concerns a single TCR beta chain. The entry originates in a study of shared clonotypes between healthy human individuals. Using immunoSEQ multiplex PCR, the repertoire was profiled, and TCRdb retains in-frame clones only, with some absent. The sample consists of roughly 700,000 clones, around 91% of them appearing once. The CDR3 spans 14 residues. V was trimmed by 1 base and J by 0 bases, leaving 6 bases between them. Germline assignment: CDR1 SGHDN and CDR2 FVKESK. This clonotype was sampled from a man aged 18-30 years in good health. Some clones in this sample may be carry-over from other donors' samples. The sequenced material came from memory CD8+ T cells from PBMCs. The subset here: CD45RO+ cells pooled with CCR7-negative TemRA cells. The rearrangement links TRBV14 to TRBJ2-5; a possible D gene is TRBD2 (5 bases). CDR3 amino acids: CASSQGGYQETQYF. The CDR3 bases are TGTGCCAGCAGCCAAGGAGGGTACCAAGAGACCCAGTACTTC.